The rows below give T cell receptor beta chains drawn from one sample of a study of blood T cell repertoires in COVID-19. Repertoires were generated with immunoSEQ multiplex PCR, while TCRdb's copy carries only in-frame clones and drops some. The table lists about 150,000 clones, 76% of them singletons. Material for sequencing was peripheral blood. These receptors were collected from a man between 60 and 75 years old with acute or convalescent COVID-19. CDR3s include the opening cysteine and the closing phenylalanine or tryptophan. Fields, in order: V gene, D gene, J gene, CDR3 protein. The D gene is left open where the match is weak.

>TRBV19|TRBD1|TRBJ1-1
CASSSRPGQGEAFF
>TRBV6-6|NA|TRBJ2-3
CASSPGADTQYF
>TRBV10-1|NA|TRBJ2-3
CASSDNGIERDTQYF
>TRBV6-4|NA|TRBJ1-1
CASSDSSRGNTEAFF
>TRBV24-1|TRBD2|TRBJ2-5
CATSDPRAGGEETQYF
>TRBV14|TRBD1|TRBJ2-6
CASSSNRGQGSAGPSGANVLTF
>TRBV29-1|NA|TRBJ2-1
CSVERSYNEQFF
>TRBV20-1|NA|TRBJ2-5
CSASPTHKETQYF
>TRBV29-1|TRBD1|TRBJ2-5
CSVRDRGPEYF
>TRBV24-1|TRBD2|TRBJ2-1
CATSDPGTSGEQFF